This T cell receptor beta chain was sequenced during a study of T cell repertoires in cytomegalovirus infection. Study-level results: HLA-C-restricted CMV clonotypes gave the most frequent clonotype in two of eight donors.

With 1 base removed from V and 6 bases from J, the gap between germline ends came to 7 bases. This CDR3 is 13 amino acids long. Germline loops: CDR1 MNHEY, CDR2 SMNVEV (reference sequence). MiXCR was run by TCRdb on the reads, yielding one entry per CDR3 protein. Of some 900,000 distinct CDR3 sequences in the sample, approximately 29% are singletons; the top ten hold around 11%. About this clonotype itself: Its specificity is not known.

The rearrangement uses TRBV27 and TRBJ1-5; D unresolved. The sample consisted of cultured CD8+ T cells from PBMCs, taken from culture after CMV antigen stimulation. This clonotype originated in a human donor in good health (CMV status not recorded). Some clones in this sample may be carry-over from other donors' samples. The CDR3 spells CASSLYWAQPQHF. The CDR3 region has the DNA TGTGCCAGCAGTTTATATTGGGCTCAGCCCCAGCATTTT.